A selection of T cell receptor beta chains follows, all from one sample in a study of blood T cell repertoires in COVID-19. The repertoire was sequenced with immunoSEQ multiplex PCR; TCRdb's copy has only in-frame clones and lacks some. The profile shows 300,000 to 350,000 clones, around 89% of them singletons. Sequenced input: peripheral blood. The receptor source for this set is a woman in her forties with COVID-19, enrolled during active disease. Each CDR3 is given with its conserved first and last residue. Each record gives: D gene, V gene, clone size, J gene, CDR3 DNA, CDR3 protein. D genes are given only for firm matches. The size of a clone is reported for some rows only, either as once, few or many, or as a class for expanded clones.

TRBD1	TRBV7-3	.	TRBJ2-5	TGTGCCAGCAGCCCCGAACCGGGACAGGAGACCCAGTACTTC	CASSPEPGQETQYF
TRBD1	TRBV19	.	TRBJ1-1	TGTGCCAGTAGTATTAAACAGGGGTACACTGAAGCTTTCTTT	CASSIKQGYTEAFF
.	TRBV18	once	TRBJ2-7	TGTGCCAGCTCACCATCTACAGGGAGTCAATACGAGCAGTACTTC	CASSPSTGSQYEQYF
.	TRBV19	.	TRBJ2-2	TGTGCCAGTAGTGGGCAGGCGAACACCGGGGAGCTGTTTTTT	CASSGQANTGELFF
.	TRBV7-9	.	TRBJ2-7	TGTGCCAGCAGCTTATGGGGGGACAGCTACGAGCAGTACTTC	CASSLWGDSYEQYF
TRBD1	TRBV11-3	.	TRBJ1-1	TGTGCCAGCAGCTTAGGGACAGGGAACACTGAAGCTTTCTTT	CASSLGTGNTEAFF
TRBD1	TRBV7-2	.	TRBJ1-2	TGTGCCAGCAGCTTCCGGGACAGGCTCCTCTATGGCTACACCTTC	CASSFRDRLLYGYTF
.	TRBV6-7	.	TRBJ1-3	TGTGCCAGCAGTTACTCGACAGCTAACTCTGGAAACACCATATATTTT	CASSYSTANSGNTIYF
.	TRBV6-5	.	TRBJ1-5	TGTGCCAGCAGCCTAGAGTCCGACCGGCCCCAGCATTTT	CASSLESDRPQHF
TRBD2	TRBV7-2	.	TRBJ2-5	TGTGCCAGCAGCCCAGCGGGAGGGAACTTAGAGACCCAGTACTTC	CASSPAGGNLETQYF
TRBD1	TRBV3-1/TRBV3-2	.	TRBJ2-7	TGTGCCAGCAGCCCGGGACAGGGCATAATTTACGAGCAGTACTTC	CASSPGQGIIYEQYF
.	TRBV4-1	.	TRBJ1-5	TGCGCCAGCAGCCAAGATCTAGTCCCGCCCCAGCATTTT	CASSQDLVPPQHF
.	TRBV7-2	.	TRBJ1-2	TGTGCCAGCACTCAAAACAGGCCTAATGGCTACACCTTC	CASTQNRPNGYTF
TRBD1	TRBV28	.	TRBJ1-2	TGTGCCAGCAGCCTAGGGGGGACAGGGGCACCCAATCCCTTC	CASSLGGTGAPNPF
.	TRBV7-6	.	TRBJ2-2	TGTGCCAGCAGCTTAGGGCGCGGGCCGAACACCGGGGAGCTGTTTTTT	CASSLGRGPNTGELFF
.	TRBV29-1	.	TRBJ2-3	TGCAGCGATATCACACATAGCACAGATACGCAGTATTTT	CSDITHSTDTQYF
TRBD2	TRBV5-4	.	TRBJ2-1	TGTGCCAGCAGCCTCGGGACTAGGGAGAATGAGCAGTTCTTC	CASSLGTRENEQFF
.	TRBV12-5	.	TRBJ2-5	TGTGCTAGTGGTTTGGGCAGCGAGGAGACCCAGTACTTC	CASGLGSEETQYF
.	TRBV5-1	once	TRBJ2-3	TGCGCCAGCAGCTTACCCAACCTCTCCACAGGTGGGACAGATACGCAGTATTTT	CASSLPNLSTGGTDTQYF
TRBD2	TRBV9	.	TRBJ2-1	TGTGCCAGCAGCGTAGCTAGCAATAGCGGGGGGCGTGTCAATGAGCAGTTCTTC	CASSVASNSGGRVNEQFF
.	TRBV7-2	.	TRBJ2-1	TGTGCCAGCAGCTTAACCACAGGTACATCCTACAATGAGCAGTTCTTC	CASSLTTGTSYNEQFF
TRBD1	TRBV6-5	once	TRBJ1-3	TGTGCCAGCAGCCAGACAGGGGGCTCTGGAAACACCATATATTTT	CASSQTGGSGNTIYF
TRBD1	TRBV6-5	.	TRBJ2-3	TGTGCCAGCAGAGCCCAGACAGGGGGCGTAGATACGCAGTATTTT	CASRAQTGGVDTQYF
.	TRBV7-2	.	TRBJ1-4	TGTGCCAGCAGCTTAGATGGGAGTCTCGGTGAAAAACTGTTTTTT	CASSLDGSLGEKLFF
.	TRBV19	.	TRBJ1-4	TGTGCCAGTAGTATTTCACAGGGAAATGAAAAACTGTTTTTT	CASSISQGNEKLFF
.	TRBV2	.	TRBJ2-6	TGTGCCAGCAGTGAGATCCAGCGCTCTGGGGCCAACGTCCTGACTTTC	CASSEIQRSGANVLTF
TRBD2	TRBV28	.	TRBJ2-7	TGTGCCAGCGGACTAACACCCGGACTAGCGAGCGAGAAGTACTTC	CASGLTPGLASEKYF
TRBD2	TRBV5-1	.	TRBJ2-7	TGCGCCAGCAGCTTGGGAGGCGGGGCGGGACTAGCGGCAATGTCCTACGAGCAGTACTTC	CASSLGGGAGLAAMSYEQYF
.	TRBV28	.	TRBJ2-1	TGTGCCAGCTTCGGCTACAATGAGCAGTTCTTC	CASFGYNEQFF
TRBD2	TRBV5-1	.	TRBJ2-2	TGCGCCAGCAGCCCCTACACTAGCGGGGGGGCAGTCGGGGAGCTGTTTTTT	CASSPYTSGGAVGELFF
TRBD1	TRBV19	.	TRBJ1-3	TGTGCCAGTAGCCCGGGACAGGGTAGAAACACCATATATTTT	CASSPGQGRNTIYF
.	TRBV12-3/TRBV12-4	.	TRBJ1-1	TGTGCCAGCAGACCTACAGGATACACTGAAGCTTTCTTT	CASRPTGYTEAFF
.	TRBV11-2	.	TRBJ1-1	TGTGCCAGCAGCCCGGGGAATTGGAACACTGAAGCTTTCTTT	CASSPGNWNTEAFF
TRBD1	TRBV4-3	.	TRBJ1-2	TGCGCCAGCAGCCCCCGGACAGGCCAATATGGCTACACCTTC	CASSPRTGQYGYTF
.	TRBV28	.	TRBJ1-1	TGTGCCAGCAGAAAAGGAGGGAAAGCTTTCTTT	CASRKGGKAFF
TRBD1	TRBV3-1/TRBV3-2	.	TRBJ1-2	TGTGCCAGCAGCCCCAGGGACAGGGGGTTTGATGGCTACACCTTC	CASSPRDRGFDGYTF
.	TRBV19	.	TRBJ2-7	TGTGCCAGTAGTATAGTGATAGGAGATCTCTACGAGCAGTACTTC	CASSIVIGDLYEQYF
TRBD1	TRBV19	once	TRBJ1-1	TGTGCCAGTAGTATTGGACAGGGGTACACTGAAGCTTTCTTT	CASSIGQGYTEAFF
TRBD1	TRBV4-3	.	TRBJ1-2	TGCGCCAGCAGCCCCACACCGGACAGGGTCGGTGGCTACACCTTC	CASSPTPDRVGGYTF
.	TRBV7-2	.	TRBJ1-3	TGTGCCAGCAGCTTAGCTCCAGGGGCAAGTGGAAACACCATATATTTT	CASSLAPGASGNTIYF
.	TRBV5-4	.	TRBJ1-1	TGTGCCAGCATCATAAAGTCCGGGATAAACACTGAAGCTTTCTTT	CASIIKSGINTEAFF
TRBD2	TRBV10-3	.	TRBJ2-5	TGTGCCATCAGAACTAGCGGGGGACAAGAGACCCAGTACTTC	CAIRTSGGQETQYF
.	TRBV18	once	TRBJ1-3	TGTGCCAGCCACAACCCCGTAAACACCATATATTTT	CASHNPVNTIYF
TRBD2	TRBV27	.	TRBJ2-3	TGTGCCAGCAGTCTCGGGACTAGCGGGAGTGATACGCAGTATTTT	CASSLGTSGSDTQYF
TRBD1	TRBV7-8	.	TRBJ2-5	TGTGCCAGCAGCTTGTACAGACCGGGACAGGGGGCTCGGGAGACCCAGTACTTC	CASSLYRPGQGARETQYF
TRBD2	TRBV19	.	TRBJ2-1	TGTGCCAGTAGTATAACTGGGACTAGCGGGAGTGATGAGCAGTTCTTC	CASSITGTSGSDEQFF
.	TRBV6-5	.	TRBJ1-2	TGTGCCAGCAGTTACTCGGCTGTTAACTATGGCTACACCTTC	CASSYSAVNYGYTF
.	TRBV27	once	TRBJ2-7	TGTGCCAGCAGTTTATTGGGGCCTCGAGAGGACGAGCAGTACTTC	CASSLLGPREDEQYF
.	TRBV5-1	.	TRBJ2-7	TGCGCCAGCAGCCGCGGGACGGGGGACTCCTACGAGCAGTACTTC	CASSRGTGDSYEQYF
.	TRBV7-9	few	TRBJ2-5	TGTGCCAGCAGCTTTCAGAGGCCGCCGGAGACCCAGTACTTC	CASSFQRPPETQYF
.	TRBV27	.	TRBJ2-4	TGTGCCAGCAGTTTCCTCCCCCCAGGTTCCAAAAACATTCAGTACTTC	CASSFLPPGSKNIQYF
TRBD1	TRBV27	.	TRBJ2-3	TGTGCCAGCAGTCGGGGTATTGCCGGGACAGGGATTACAGATACGCAGTATTTT	CASSRGIAGTGITDTQYF
.	TRBV6-2/TRBV6-3	.	TRBJ2-5	TGTGCCAGCAGTTACTTGACAACCCGGGAGACCCAGTACTTC	CASSYLTTRETQYF